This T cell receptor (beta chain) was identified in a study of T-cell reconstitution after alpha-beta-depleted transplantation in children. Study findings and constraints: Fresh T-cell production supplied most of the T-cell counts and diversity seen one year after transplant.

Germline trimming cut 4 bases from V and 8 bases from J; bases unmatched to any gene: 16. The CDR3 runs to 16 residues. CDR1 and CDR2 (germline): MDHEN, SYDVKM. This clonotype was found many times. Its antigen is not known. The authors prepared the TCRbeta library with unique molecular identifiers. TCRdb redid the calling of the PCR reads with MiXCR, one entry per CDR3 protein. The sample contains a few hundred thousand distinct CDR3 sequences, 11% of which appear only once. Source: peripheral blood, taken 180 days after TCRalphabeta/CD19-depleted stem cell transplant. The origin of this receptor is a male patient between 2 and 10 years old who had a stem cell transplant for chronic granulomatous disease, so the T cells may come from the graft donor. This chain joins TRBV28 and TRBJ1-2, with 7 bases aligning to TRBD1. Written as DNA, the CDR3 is TGTGCCAGCAGTTCCAGTGGACTACAGGGGATGAGGGGCTACACCTTC. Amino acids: CASSSSGLQGMRGYTF.